This TCR beta chain appears in the sequencing data of a study of T cells in Graves' hyperthyroidism and ophthalmopathy. In the study overall: Peripheral blood was acquired at first diagnosis, ahead of any therapy whatsoever.

RNA transcripts provided the source from which TCR beta CDR3 regions were amplified. TCR CDR3 regions were first amplified by RT-PCR with HTBI primers. TCRdb called the multiplex PCR reads again in MiXCR, with one record for every CDR3 protein. The sample has under 600,000 distinct CDR3 sequences; approximately 15% are singletons. Germline V gives CDR1 WSHSY, CDR2 SAAADI. With 5 bases removed from V and 2 bases from J, the gap between germline ends came to 19 bases. The CDR3 runs to 16 residues. The rearrangement links TRBV10-2 to TRBJ2-7; D perhaps matches TRBD2 (7 bases). The specimen sequenced was blood. The sequence derives from a woman in her forties with Graves' ophthalmopathy. For the CDR3, the DNA is TGCGCCAGCAGTTTGGGGAGGGGGACACGAGCCTACGAGCAGTACTTC. Translation gives CASSLGRGTRAYEQYF.